This T cell receptor (beta chain) was documented in a study of CD8 T cells in ankylosing spondylitis. V dropped 5 bases and J dropped 4; count of bases not matched to a gene: 5. The germline V gene encodes CDR1 ENHRY and CDR2 SYGVKD. The CDR3 totals 15 residues. Making use of molecular barcodes, quantitative 5'-RACE generated TCR beta libraries. TCRdb re-called the 5' RACE reads with MiXCR, one entry per CDR3 protein. The sample contains approximately 150,000 distinct CDR3 sequences, 15% to 20% of which appear only once. Notes on the study in general: According to the report, clones linked to the disease were significantly enriched in matched synovial fluid samples taken from ankylosing spondylitis patients. Clones linked to the disease showed a CD8+ phenotype. They occurred at relatively low frequencies in peripheral blood. Certain motif variants had earlier been reported in reactive arthritis synovial fluid and blood. Blood from ankylosing spondylitis patients appeared to carry a characteristic roughly eight-variant TCR beta motif.

Concerning this clonotype itself: The antigen remains undetermined.

The clonotype originates from a male donor with ankylosing spondylitis. The V gene is TRBV10-3, the J gene TRBJ2-2, with 9 positions matching TRBD1. The sequenced sample was blood, either unsorted or a sorted T cell fraction (not recorded which). The CDR3 region is CAISSTGGGTGELFF. CDR3 sequence (DNA): TGTGCCATCAGTTCGACAGGGGGTGGCACCGGGGAGCTGTTTTTT.